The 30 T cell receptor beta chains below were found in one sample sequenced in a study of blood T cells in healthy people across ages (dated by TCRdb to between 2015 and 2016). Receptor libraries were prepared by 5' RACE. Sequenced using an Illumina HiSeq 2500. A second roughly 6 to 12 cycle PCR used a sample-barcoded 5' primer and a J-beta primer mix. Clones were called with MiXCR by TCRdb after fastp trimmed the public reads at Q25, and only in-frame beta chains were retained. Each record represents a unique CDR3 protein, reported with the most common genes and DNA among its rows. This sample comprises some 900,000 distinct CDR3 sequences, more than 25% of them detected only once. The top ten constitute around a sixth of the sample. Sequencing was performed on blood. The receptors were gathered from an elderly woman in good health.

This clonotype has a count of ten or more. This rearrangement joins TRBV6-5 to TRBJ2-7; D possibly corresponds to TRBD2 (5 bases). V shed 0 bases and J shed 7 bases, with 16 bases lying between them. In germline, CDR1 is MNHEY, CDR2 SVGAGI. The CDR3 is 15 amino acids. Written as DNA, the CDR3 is TGTGCCAGCAGTTACTCCCCGAAGGGCGACTATGAGCAGTACTTC. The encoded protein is CASSYSPKGDYEQYF.

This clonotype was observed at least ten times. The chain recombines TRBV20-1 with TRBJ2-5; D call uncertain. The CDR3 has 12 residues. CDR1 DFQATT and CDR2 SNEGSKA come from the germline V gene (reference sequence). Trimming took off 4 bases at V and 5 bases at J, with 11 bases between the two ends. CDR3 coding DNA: TGCAGTGCTAACTTGGAAGGGGAGACCCAGTACTTC. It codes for CSANLEGETQYF.

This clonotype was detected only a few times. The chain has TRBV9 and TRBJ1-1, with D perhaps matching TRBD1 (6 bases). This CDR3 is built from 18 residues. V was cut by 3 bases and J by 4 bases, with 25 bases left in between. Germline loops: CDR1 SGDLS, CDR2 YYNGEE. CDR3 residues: CASSEPRGRGGVGTEAFF. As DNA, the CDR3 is TGTGCCAGCAGCGAACCTCGGGGGCGGGGAGGTGTCGGCACTGAAGCTTTCTTT.

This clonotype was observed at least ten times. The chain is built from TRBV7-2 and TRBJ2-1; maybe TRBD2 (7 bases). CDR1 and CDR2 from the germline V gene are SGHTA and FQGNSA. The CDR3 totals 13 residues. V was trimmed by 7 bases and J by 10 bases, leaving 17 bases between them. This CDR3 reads CASTEGGKGEQFF. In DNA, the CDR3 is TGTGCCAGCACCGAGGGGGGGAAAGGGGAGCAGTTCTTC.

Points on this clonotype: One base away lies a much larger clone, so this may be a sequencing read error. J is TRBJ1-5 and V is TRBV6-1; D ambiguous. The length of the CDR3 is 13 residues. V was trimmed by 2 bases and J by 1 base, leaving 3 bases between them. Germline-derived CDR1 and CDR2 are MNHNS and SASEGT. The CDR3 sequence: CASSEWSNQPQHF. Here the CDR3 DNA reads TGTGCCAGCAGTGAATGGAGCAATCAGCCCCAGCATTTT.

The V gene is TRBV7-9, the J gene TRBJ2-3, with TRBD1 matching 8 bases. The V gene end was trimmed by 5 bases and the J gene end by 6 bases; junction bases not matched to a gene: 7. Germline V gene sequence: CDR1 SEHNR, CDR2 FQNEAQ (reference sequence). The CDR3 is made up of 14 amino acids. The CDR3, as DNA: TGTGCCAGCAGCCCTGTTGGGACAGGCGATACGCAGTATTTT. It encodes CASSPVGTGDTQYF.

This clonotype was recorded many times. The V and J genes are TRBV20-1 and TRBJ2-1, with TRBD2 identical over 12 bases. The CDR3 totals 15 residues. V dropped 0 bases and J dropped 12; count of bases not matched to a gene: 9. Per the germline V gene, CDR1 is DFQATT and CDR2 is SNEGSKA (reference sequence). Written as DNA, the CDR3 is TGCAGTGCTAGAGATAAAGCTAGCGGGGGGGCCGGGCAGTTCTTC. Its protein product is CSARDKASGGAGQFF.

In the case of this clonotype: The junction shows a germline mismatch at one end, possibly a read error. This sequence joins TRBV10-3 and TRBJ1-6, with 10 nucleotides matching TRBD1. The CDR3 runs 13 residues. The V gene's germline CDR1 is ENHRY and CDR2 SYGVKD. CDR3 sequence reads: CAITGTGDSPPHF. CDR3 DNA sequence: TGTGCCATCACCGGGACAGGGGATTCACCCCCCCACTTT.

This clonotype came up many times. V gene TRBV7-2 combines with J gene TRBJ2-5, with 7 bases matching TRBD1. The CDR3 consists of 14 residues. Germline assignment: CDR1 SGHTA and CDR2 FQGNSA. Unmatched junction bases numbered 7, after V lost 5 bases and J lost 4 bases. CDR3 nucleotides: TGTGCCAGCAGCAAACAGGGGAATCGAGAGACCCAGTACTTC. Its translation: CASSKQGNRETQYF.

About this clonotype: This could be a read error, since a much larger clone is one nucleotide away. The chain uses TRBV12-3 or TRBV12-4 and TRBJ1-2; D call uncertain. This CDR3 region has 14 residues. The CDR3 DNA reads TGTGACAGCAGTTTCTCTGTGGGTGGCTATGGCTACACCTTC. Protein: CDSSFSVGGYGYTF.

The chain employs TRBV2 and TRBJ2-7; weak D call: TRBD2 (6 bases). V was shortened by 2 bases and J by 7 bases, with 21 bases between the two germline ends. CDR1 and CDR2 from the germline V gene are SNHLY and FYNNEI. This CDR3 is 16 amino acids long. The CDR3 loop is CASSENPGRRYNEQYF. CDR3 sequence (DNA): TGTGCCAGCAGTGAAAACCCCGGGAGAAGGTACAATGAGCAGTACTTC.

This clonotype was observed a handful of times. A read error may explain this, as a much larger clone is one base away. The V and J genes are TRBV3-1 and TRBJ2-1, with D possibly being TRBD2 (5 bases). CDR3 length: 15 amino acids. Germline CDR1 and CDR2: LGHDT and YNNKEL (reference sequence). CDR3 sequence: CAGSQGGAGLGEQFF. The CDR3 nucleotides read TGTGCCGGCAGCCAAGGAGGCGCCGGATTAGGTGAGCAGTTCTTC.

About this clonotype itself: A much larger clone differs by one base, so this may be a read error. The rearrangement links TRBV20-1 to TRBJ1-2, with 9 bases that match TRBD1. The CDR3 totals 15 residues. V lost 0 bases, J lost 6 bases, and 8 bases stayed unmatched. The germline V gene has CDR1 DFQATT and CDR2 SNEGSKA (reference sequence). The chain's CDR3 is CSARERDRGFDGYTF. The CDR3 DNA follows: TGCAGTGCTAGAGAGCGCGACAGGGGGTTCGATGGCTACACCTTC.

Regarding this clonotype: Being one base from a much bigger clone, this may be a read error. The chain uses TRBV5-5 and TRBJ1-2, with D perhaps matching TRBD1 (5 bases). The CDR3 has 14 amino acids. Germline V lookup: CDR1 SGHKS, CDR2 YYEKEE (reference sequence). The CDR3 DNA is TGTGCCAGCAGCTATGACAGAGGGGAATATGGCCACACCTTC. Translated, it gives CASSYDRGEYGHTF.

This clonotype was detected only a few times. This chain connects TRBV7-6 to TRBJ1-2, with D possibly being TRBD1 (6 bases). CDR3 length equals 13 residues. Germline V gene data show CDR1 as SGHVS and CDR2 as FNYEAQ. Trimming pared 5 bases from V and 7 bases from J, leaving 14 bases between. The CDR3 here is CASSPGVSRGYTF. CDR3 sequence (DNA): TGTGCCAGCAGCCCAGGGGTTTCGCGTGGCTACACCTTC.

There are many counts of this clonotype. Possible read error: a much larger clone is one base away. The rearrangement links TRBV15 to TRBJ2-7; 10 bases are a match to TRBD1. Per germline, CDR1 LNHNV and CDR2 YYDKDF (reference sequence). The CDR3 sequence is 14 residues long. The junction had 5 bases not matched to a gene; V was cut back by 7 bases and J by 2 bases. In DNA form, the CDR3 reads TGTGCCACCACCCGGGACAGGGGACCCTACGAGCAGTACTTC. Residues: CATTRDRGPYEQYF.

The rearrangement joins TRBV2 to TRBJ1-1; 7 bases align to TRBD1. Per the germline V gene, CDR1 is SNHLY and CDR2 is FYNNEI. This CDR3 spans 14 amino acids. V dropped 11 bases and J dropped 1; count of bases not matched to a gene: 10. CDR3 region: CARRTAGGNTEAFF. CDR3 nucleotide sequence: TGTGCCCGACGTACGGCAGGGGGGAACACTGAAGCTTTCTTT.

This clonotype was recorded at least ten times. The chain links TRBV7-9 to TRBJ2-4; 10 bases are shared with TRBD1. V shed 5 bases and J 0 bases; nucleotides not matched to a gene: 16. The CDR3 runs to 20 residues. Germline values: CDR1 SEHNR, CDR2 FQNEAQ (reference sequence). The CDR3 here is CASSPLSTGGTILAKNIQYF. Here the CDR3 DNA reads TGTGCCAGCAGCCCCCTTTCGACAGGGGGCACAATACTAGCCAAAAACATTCAGTACTTC. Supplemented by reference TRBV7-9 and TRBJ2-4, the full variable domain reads DTGVSQNPRHKITKRGQNVTFRCDPISEHNRLYWYRQTLGQGPEFLTYFQNEAQLEKSRLLSDRFSAERPKGSFSTLEIQRTEQGDSAMYLCASSPLSTGGTILAKNIQYFGAGTRLSVL.

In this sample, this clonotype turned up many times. Written as DNA, the CDR3 is TGTGCCAGCAGCTTGTTCAGGAGCTCCTACAATGAGCAGTTCTTC. Its translation: CASSLFRSSYNEQFF. J is TRBJ2-1 and V is TRBV5-6; D unresolved. V lost 1 base and J lost 0, with 8 bases in between. The length of the CDR3 is 15 residues. CDR1 is SGHDT, CDR2 YYEEEE, per germline.

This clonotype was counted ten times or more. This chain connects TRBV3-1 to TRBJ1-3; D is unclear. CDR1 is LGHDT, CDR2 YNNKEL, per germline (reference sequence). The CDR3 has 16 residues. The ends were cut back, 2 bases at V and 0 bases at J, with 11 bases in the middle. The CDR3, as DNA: TGTGCCAGCAGCCAAAATCCGACGGGCTCTGGAAACACCATATATTTT. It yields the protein CASSQNPTGSGNTIYF. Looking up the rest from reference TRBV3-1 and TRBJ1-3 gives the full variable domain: DTAVSQTPKYLVTQMGNDKSIKCEQNLGHDTMYWYKQDSKKFLKIMFSYNNKELIINETVPNRFSPKSPDKAHLNLHINSLELGDSAVYFCASSQNPTGSGNTIYFGEGSWLTVV.

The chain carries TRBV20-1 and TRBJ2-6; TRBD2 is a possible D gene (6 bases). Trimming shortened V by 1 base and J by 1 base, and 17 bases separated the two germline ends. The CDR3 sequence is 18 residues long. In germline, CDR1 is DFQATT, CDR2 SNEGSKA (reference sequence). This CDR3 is CSARGRESTKSGANVLTF. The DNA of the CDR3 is TGCAGTGCTAGAGGGAGGGAGTCGACGAAGTCTGGGGCCAACGTCCTGACTTTC.

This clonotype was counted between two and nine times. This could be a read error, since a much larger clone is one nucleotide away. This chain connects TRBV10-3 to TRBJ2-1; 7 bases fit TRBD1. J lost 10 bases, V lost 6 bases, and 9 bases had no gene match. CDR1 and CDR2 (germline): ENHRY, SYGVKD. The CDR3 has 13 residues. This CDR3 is CAISRGQSDEQFF. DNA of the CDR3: TGTGCCATCAGCCGGGGACAGTCTGACGAGCAGTTCTTC.

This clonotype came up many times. CDR3 nucleotide sequence: TGTGCCAGCAGCTTAGTGGGACAGGGGACCTACGAGCAGTACTTC. It encodes CASSLVGQGTYEQYF. The chain employs TRBV11-2 and TRBJ2-7, with TRBD1 matching 10 bases. Germline V gene data show CDR1 as SGHAT and CDR2 as FQNNGV. The ends lost 1 base at V and 2 bases at J; junction bases unmatched: 2. This CDR3 comprises 15 residues.

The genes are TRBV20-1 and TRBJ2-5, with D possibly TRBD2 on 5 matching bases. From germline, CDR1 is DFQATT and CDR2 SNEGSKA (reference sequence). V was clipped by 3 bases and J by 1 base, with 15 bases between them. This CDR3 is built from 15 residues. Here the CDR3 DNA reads TGCAGTGCTAGTGTGGGGTTAGCGTTCCAAGAGACCCAGTACTTC. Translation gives CSASVGLAFQETQYF.

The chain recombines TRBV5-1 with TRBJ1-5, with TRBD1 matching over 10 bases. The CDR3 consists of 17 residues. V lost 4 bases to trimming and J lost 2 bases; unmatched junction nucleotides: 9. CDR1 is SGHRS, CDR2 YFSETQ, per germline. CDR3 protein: CASSESWTGGGNQPQHF. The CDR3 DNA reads TGCGCCAGCAGCGAGTCTTGGACAGGGGGGGGCAATCAGCCCCAGCATTTT.

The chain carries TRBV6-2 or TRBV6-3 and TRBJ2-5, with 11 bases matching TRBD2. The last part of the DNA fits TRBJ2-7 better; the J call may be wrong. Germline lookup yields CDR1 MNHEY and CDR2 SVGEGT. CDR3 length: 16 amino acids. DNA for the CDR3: TGTGCCAGCTCACAGACTAGCGGGATCCAAAGAATCGAGCAGTACTTC. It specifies CASSQTSGIQRIEQYF.

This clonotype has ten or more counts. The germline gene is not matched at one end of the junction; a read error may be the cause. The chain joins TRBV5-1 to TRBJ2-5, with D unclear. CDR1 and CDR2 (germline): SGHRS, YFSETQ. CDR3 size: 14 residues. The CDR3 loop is CASSLASGQETQYF. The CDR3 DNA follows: TGTGCCAGCAGCTTGGCCTCGGGTCAAGAGACCCAGTACTTC.

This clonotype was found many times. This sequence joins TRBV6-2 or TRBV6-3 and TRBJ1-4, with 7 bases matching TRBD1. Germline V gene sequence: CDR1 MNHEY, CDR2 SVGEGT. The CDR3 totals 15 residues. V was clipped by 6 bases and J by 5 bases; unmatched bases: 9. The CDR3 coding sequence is TGTGCCAGCAGAAAGCCGGGACAGACAAATGAAAAACTGTTTTTT. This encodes CASRKPGQTNEKLFF.

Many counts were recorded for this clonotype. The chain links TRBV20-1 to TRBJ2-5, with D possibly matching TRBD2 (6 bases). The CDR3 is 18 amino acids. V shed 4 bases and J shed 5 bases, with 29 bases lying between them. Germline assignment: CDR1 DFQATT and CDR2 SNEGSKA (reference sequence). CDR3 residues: CSAIHHGTRGLPGETQYF. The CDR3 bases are TGCAGTGCTATCCACCACGGGACTCGGGGCCTGCCAGGGGAGACCCAGTACTTC.

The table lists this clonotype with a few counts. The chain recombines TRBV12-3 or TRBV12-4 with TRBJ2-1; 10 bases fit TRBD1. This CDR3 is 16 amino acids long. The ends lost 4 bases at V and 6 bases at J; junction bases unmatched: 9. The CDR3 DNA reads TGTGCCAGCAGTTCCCCAGGGACAGGGGAGGCCAATGAGCAGTTCTTC. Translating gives CASSSPGTGEANEQFF.